The 19 T cell receptor beta chains presented below share a single source sample, sequenced in a study of blood T cell repertoires in COVID-19. Profiled with immunoSEQ multiplex PCR; TCRdb holds only in-frame clones, not every one. Of fewer than 350,000 clones listed, roughly 90% are singletons. Source material: peripheral blood. The receptor set was obtained from a man aged 18 to 30 with active or convalescent COVID-19.

A single count supports this clone. The chain links TRBV6-5 to TRBJ1-4; TRBD1 is a possible D gene (5 bases). Trimming stripped 7 bases from V and 7 bases from J, with 7 bases between. The CDR3 spans 11 residues. CDR1 is MNHEY and CDR2 is SVGAGI in the germline V gene. CDR3 amino acids: CASKGAEKLFF. DNA of the CDR3: TGTGCCAGCAAAGGGGCTGAAAAACTGTTTTTT.

This chain links TRBV2 with TRBJ1-5; D possibly corresponds to TRBD1 (6 bases). This CDR3 is 13 amino acids long. Germline-derived CDR1 and CDR2 are SNHLY and FYNNEI. The germline V and J ends were trimmed by 6 bases and 6 bases, with 12 bases remaining between them. The CDR3 DNA follows: TGTGCCAGCAGCACAGGGAACCTTCAGCCCCAGCATTTT. This encodes CASSTGNLQPQHF.

The chain is built from TRBV19 and TRBJ2-5; D possibly corresponds to TRBD2 (5 bases). Germline V gene sequence: CDR1 LNHDA, CDR2 SQIVND (reference sequence). The CDR3 is 15 residues long. The V end was cut by 6 bases, the J end by 4 bases, with 18 bases between. CDR3 bases: TGTGCCAGTAGCCCAAGCGGCGCACGGCGAGAGACCCAGTACTTC. The encoded protein is CASSPSGARRETQYF.

CDR3 in amino acids: CASSEGLGNEKLFF. CDR3 nucleotides: TGTGCCAGCAGTGAAGGACTAGGTAATGAAAAACTGTTTTTT. The chain combines TRBV2 with TRBJ1-4; the D is unclear. Deletions cut 1 base from V and 4 bases from J, with 7 bases between. CDR1 and CDR2 (germline): SNHLY, FYNNEI. This CDR3 comprises 14 residues.

V is TRBV6-1 and J is TRBJ2-5, with 7 bases lining up with TRBD2. This CDR3 has 15 amino acids. V was clipped by 0 bases and J by 1 base; unmatched bases: 2. The germline CDR1 and CDR2 sequences are MNHNS and SASEGT. Here the CDR3 DNA reads TGTGCCAGCAGTGAAGCCACGGGGGGCCAAGAGACCCAGTACTTC. It encodes CASSEATGGQETQYF.

This clone was seen only a few times. The chain couples TRBV7-9 to TRBJ1-4, with TRBD1 matching over 9 bases. V shed 3 bases and J 2 bases; nucleotides not matched to a gene: 13. Germline CDR1 reads SEHNR; CDR2 reads FQNEAQ (reference sequence). The CDR3 loop spans 19 amino acids. The CDR3 sequence: CASSFPKLGQGRTNEKLFF. CDR3 nucleotides: TGTGCCAGCAGCTTTCCCAAACTTGGACAGGGGAGGACTAATGAAAAACTGTTTTTT.

The chain couples TRBV29-1 to TRBJ2-2, with 7 bases lining up with TRBD1. The V gene end was trimmed by 5 bases and the J gene end by 1 base; junction bases not matched to a gene: 7. Germline V gene data show CDR1 as SQVTM and CDR2 as ANQGSEA. CDR3 length: 15 residues. CDR3 sequence (DNA): TGCAGCGTTAAACTCCGGGACAGGAACACCGGGGAGCTGTTTTTT. Translation gives CSVKLRDRNTGELFF.

The V call is TRBV7-2, the J call TRBJ2-1; the match to TRBD1 covers 9 bases. The germline CDR1 and CDR2 sequences are SGHTA and FQGNSA. V gave up 1 base and J gave up 5 bases; unmatched junction bases: 9. CDR3 length equals 17 residues. CDR3 region: CASSLGWGQGIDNEQFF. DNA for the CDR3: TGTGCCAGCAGCTTAGGTTGGGGACAGGGTATCGACAATGAGCAGTTCTTC.

The chain combines TRBV18 with TRBJ2-3, with D perhaps matching TRBD2 (7 bases). The V end was cut by 3 bases, the J end by 5 bases, with 18 bases between. The CDR3 is 16 amino acids. Germline lookup yields CDR1 KGHSH and CDR2 LQKENI. This CDR3 reads CASSPLLGGAGDTQYF. The CDR3 bases are TGTGCCAGCTCACCCCTTCTAGGGGGGGCGGGAGATACGCAGTATTTT. Variable domain in full (rest from reference TRBV18 and TRBJ2-3): NAGVMQNPRHLVRRRGQEARLRCSPMKGHSHVYWYRQLPEEGLKFMVYLQKENIIDESGMPKERFSAEFPKEGPSILRIQQVVRGDSAAYFCASSPLLGGAGDTQYFGPGTRLTVL.

The CDR3 DNA reads TGTGCCAGCAGCGTCGGGACAGGGCCCAAGGGGCCCCAGCATTTT. This codes for CASSVGTGPKGPQHF. The chain joins TRBV7-8 to TRBJ1-5, with 9 bases fitting TRBD1. Germline assignment: CDR1 SGHVS and CDR2 FQNEAQ. The V and J ends lost 5 bases and 9 bases, in that order; junction bases with no gene match: 11. This CDR3 has 15 residues.

The chain carries TRBV5-5 and TRBJ2-2; maybe TRBD2 (5 bases). The CDR3 loop spans 13 amino acids. V lost 0 bases, J lost 6 bases, and 6 bases lay in between. Germline V gene sequence: CDR1 SGHKS, CDR2 YYEKEE (reference sequence). CDR3 sequence reads: CASSLEGAGELFF. In DNA, the CDR3 is TGTGCCAGCAGCTTGGAGGGAGCCGGGGAGCTGTTTTTT.

The chain uses TRBV27 and TRBJ1-2; 7 bases line up with TRBD1. With 5 bases clipped from V and 8 bases from J, the junction kept 14 bases outside the gene matches. The CDR3 has 15 amino acids. From germline, CDR1 is MNHEY and CDR2 SMNVEV (reference sequence). CDR3 region: CASSVGPGTVMGYTF. The CDR3, as DNA: TGTGCCAGCAGTGTAGGACCTGGGACAGTTATGGGCTACACCTTC.

The genes are TRBV6-5 and TRBJ2-1; possibly TRBD1 for D (6 bases). The CDR3 spans 14 residues. Germline V gives CDR1 MNHEY, CDR2 SVGAGI. Trimming shortened V by 6 bases and J by 5 bases, and 14 bases separated the two germline ends. The CDR3 loop reads CASSVTEGDNEQFF. The CDR3 DNA reads TGTGCCAGCAGCGTTACTGAGGGGGACAATGAGCAGTTCTTC.

This chain connects TRBV7-9 to TRBJ2-7; possible D gene TRBD2, 5 bases. The CDR3 is made up of 16 amino acids. Trimming left V 1 base short and J 2 bases short, with 15 bases between. The germline V gene has CDR1 SEHNR and CDR2 FQNEAQ (reference sequence). The CDR3 coding sequence is TGTGCCAGCAGCTTAGGGGGATCGGGGTCCCCCTACGAGCAGTACTTC. Translation: CASSLGGSGSPYEQYF.

This chain uses TRBV7-2 with TRBJ2-1, with D possibly matching TRBD1 (6 bases). Germline CDR1 reads SGHTA; CDR2 reads FQGNSA. The germline V and J ends were trimmed by 5 bases and 1 base, with 12 bases remaining between them. This CDR3 region has 15 residues. The CDR3, as DNA: TGTGCCAGCAGCAAAACAGGGATTTCCTACAATGAGCAGTTCTTC. It encodes CASSKTGISYNEQFF.

This chain uses TRBV20-1 with TRBJ2-1; TRBD2 matches at 11 bases. V was clipped by 3 bases and J by 0 bases; unmatched bases: 7. Per the germline V gene, CDR1 is DFQATT and CDR2 is SNEGSKA (reference sequence). This CDR3 has 17 amino acids. CDR3 DNA: TGCAGTGCTAGTAGCGGGGGGGCCTCGAGCTCCTACAATGAGCAGTTCTTC. Translation: CSASSGGASSSYNEQFF.

The rearrangement joins TRBV19 to TRBJ1-2, with D perhaps matching TRBD1 (5 bases). CDR1 is LNHDA, CDR2 SQIVND, per germline (reference sequence). The V end lost 7 bases, the J end lost 3 bases, and 18 bases lay between the germline ends. This CDR3 comprises 15 residues. The DNA of the CDR3 is TGTGCCAGTACGAGGGGAGGGACCGGGGACTATGGCTACACCTTC. Translating gives CASTRGGTGDYGYTF.

The gene calls are TRBV6-6 and TRBJ2-3; D gene ambiguous. Trimming cost V 7 bases and J 4 bases, with 21 bases left between them. Germline CDR1 MNHNY, CDR2 SVGAGI (reference sequence). The CDR3 is 16 residues long. The CDR3 nucleotides are TGTGCCAGCACCCCGTTGGAGCCAAGGATTTCAGATACGCAGTATTTT. This gives the protein CASTPLEPRISDTQYF.

The chain uses TRBV5-6 and TRBJ1-3; D remains ambiguous. CDR3 length equals 11 residues. The V end lost 0 bases, the J end lost 9 bases, and 4 bases lay between the germline ends. Germline-derived CDR1 and CDR2 are SGHDT and YYEEEE. CDR3 region: CASSLASTIYF. Written as DNA, the CDR3 is TGTGCCAGCAGCTTGGCATCCACCATATATTTT. Full variable domain (rest looked up from reference TRBV5-6 and TRBJ1-3): DAGVTQSPTHLIKTRGQQVTLRCSPKSGHDTVSWYQQALGQGPQFIFQYYEEEERQRGNFPDRFSGHQFPNYSSELNVNALLLGDSALYLCASSLASTIYFGEGSWLTVV.